Shown below are 9 T cell receptor beta chains from a single sample sequenced in a study of human T cells and chemical hapten exposure. TCRdb passed the RACE reads through MiXCR, listing each CDR3 protein once. The sample lists fewer than 60,000 distinct CDR3 sequences, roughly 12% occurring once. Time point denoted: pre-sensitization, week 0. Treatment meaning: therapeutic diphenylcyclopropenone sensitization with weekly scalp DPC. The source was whole blood, collected in connection with sensitization to the hapten diphenylcyclopropenone (DPC). These receptors were obtained from a woman between 35 and 50 years old with alopecia areata. Some clones in this sample may be carry-over from other donors' samples.

There are many counts of this clonotype. J is TRBJ2-1 and V is TRBV18; no clear D. Trimming took off 3 bases at V and 3 bases at J, with 18 bases between the two ends. Germline lookup yields CDR1 KGHSH and CDR2 LQKENI. CDR3 length equals 17 residues. CDR3 bases: TGTGCCAGCTCACCCACCTGGGTGAGCGCAGACTACAATGAGCAGTTCTTC. It specifies CASSPTWVSADYNEQFF. The full variable domain, with the rest looked up from reference TRBV18 and TRBJ2-1, is NAGVMQNPRHLVRRRGQEARLRCSPMKGHSHVYWYRQLPEEGLKFMVYLQKENIIDESGMPKERFSAEFPKEGPSILRIQQVVRGDSAAYFCASSPTWVSADYNEQFFGPGTRLTVL.

This clonotype was observed many times. The chain joins TRBV5-5 to TRBJ2-1, with 8 bases aligning to TRBD2. Germline lookup yields CDR1 SGHKS and CDR2 YYEKEE (reference sequence). This CDR3 has 17 amino acids. V dropped 0 bases and J dropped 2; count of bases not matched to a gene: 7. Written as DNA, the CDR3 is TGTGCCAGCAGCTTGGCAGGAAGAGCGGGGGCCTACAATGAGCAGTTCTTC. Protein: CASSLAGRAGAYNEQFF.

The chain recombines TRBV6-2 or TRBV6-3 with TRBJ2-3; 11 bases line up with TRBD2. The CDR3 covers 16 residues. The junction had 9 bases not matched to a gene; V was cut back by 8 bases and J by 2 bases. In germline, CDR1 is MNHEY, CDR2 SVGEGT. CDR3 in DNA: TGTGCCAGCCAGTCCGGGACTAGCGGATTCACAGATACGCAGTATTTT. Translating it yields CASQSGTSGFTDTQYF.

The rearrangement joins TRBV24-1 to TRBJ2-6, with D unresolved. The CDR3 has 17 amino acids. Germline values: CDR1 KGHDR, CDR2 SFDVKD. Trimming took off 0 bases at V and 0 bases at J, with 8 bases between the two ends. The CDR3 DNA sequence: TGTGCCACCAGTGATTTGCCGACGGGCTCTGGGGCCAACGTCCTGACTTTC. Translation gives CATSDLPTGSGANVLTF.

At least ten counts were recorded for this clonotype. The CDR3 is CASSQVGTGQSETQYF. In nucleotides, the CDR3 is TGCGCCAGCAGCCAAGTAGGGACAGGCCAATCGGAGACCCAGTACTTC. V is TRBV4-1 and J is TRBJ2-5; TRBD1 agrees at 8 bases. The CDR3 is made up of 16 amino acids. The V and J ends lost 1 base and 5 bases, in that order; junction bases with no gene match: 9. Germline CDR1 MGHRA, CDR2 YSYEKL.

The rearrangement links TRBV19 to TRBJ2-7, with D perhaps TRBD1 (6 bases). This CDR3 contains 14 residues. Trimming stripped 5 bases from V and 0 bases from J, with 11 bases between. The germline V gene encodes CDR1 LNHDA and CDR2 SQIVND (reference sequence). In DNA, the CDR3 is TGTGCCAGTAGTTTCGCGACAGGCTCCTACGAGCAGTACTTC. Amino acids: CASSFATGSYEQYF.

V is TRBV7-2 and J is TRBJ2-7; tentatively, D is TRBD1 (5 bases). Germline V gene sequence: CDR1 SGHTA, CDR2 FQGNSA. CDR3 length: 14 residues. Trimming took 5 bases from V and 2 from J, leaving 13 bases between them. CDR3 coding DNA: TGTGCCAGCAGCCTTACGTGGGGCCCCTACGAGCAGTACTTC. It yields the protein CASSLTWGPYEQYF.

This clonotype was detected only a few times. The chain couples TRBV6-5 to TRBJ2-1, with 11 bases identical to TRBD2. V lost 0 bases to trimming and J lost 0 bases; unmatched junction nucleotides: 4. Germline values: CDR1 MNHEY, CDR2 SVGAGI. There are 18 residues in the CDR3. CDR3 region: CASSYSIAGGSSYNEQFF. Written as DNA, the CDR3 is TGTGCCAGCAGTTACTCGATAGCGGGAGGGTCCTCCTACAATGAGCAGTTCTTC.

This clonotype was seen only a few times. CDR3 sequence reads: CASSSRTGITYEQYF. As DNA, the CDR3 is TGTGCCAGCAGTTCCCGAACCGGGATAACCTACGAGCAGTACTTC. V gene TRBV12-3 or TRBV12-4 combines with J gene TRBJ2-7; D may be TRBD2 (5 bases). The CDR3 is made up of 15 amino acids. Between the trimmed V and J ends, which lost 4 bases and 2 bases, there was a span of 15 bases.